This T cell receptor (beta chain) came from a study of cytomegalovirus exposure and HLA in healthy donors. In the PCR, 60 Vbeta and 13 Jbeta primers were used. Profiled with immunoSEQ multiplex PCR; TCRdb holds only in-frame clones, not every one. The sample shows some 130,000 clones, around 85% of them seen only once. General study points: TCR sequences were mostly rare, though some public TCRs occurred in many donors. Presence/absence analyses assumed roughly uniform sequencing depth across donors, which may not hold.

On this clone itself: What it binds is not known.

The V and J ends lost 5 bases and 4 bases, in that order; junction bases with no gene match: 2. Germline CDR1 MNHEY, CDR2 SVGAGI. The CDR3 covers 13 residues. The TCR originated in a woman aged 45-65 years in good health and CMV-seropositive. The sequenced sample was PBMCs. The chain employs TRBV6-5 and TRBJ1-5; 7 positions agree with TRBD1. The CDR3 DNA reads TGTGCCAGCAGTAACAGGGGAAATCAGCCCCAGCATTTT. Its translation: CASSNRGNQPQHF.